This is a list of T cell receptor beta chains from one sample in a study of cytomegalovirus exposure and HLA in healthy donors. Clones were read by immunoSEQ multiplex PCR, and TCRdb kept only the in-frame ones, dropping some. This table has 100,000 to 130,000 clones, roughly 84% appearing once. Sequenced input: PBMCs. Receptors were obtained from a woman aged 18-29 years in good health and CMV-seronegative. CDR3s include the opening cysteine and the closing phenylalanine or tryptophan. D genes are given only for firm matches. For some rows the clone size is stated as once, few or many, or as a class when expanded; others skip it.

>TRBV7-3|NA|TRBJ2-3|TRBD2
TGTGCCAGCAGCCGCCCCCCTGGCGGGGGGAGCACAGATACGCAGTATTTT
CASSRPPGGGSTDTQYF
>TRBV27|NA|TRBJ1-1|NA
TGTGCCAGCGCCGGGAACACTGAAGCTTTCTTT
CASAGNTEAFF
>TRBV27|NA|TRBJ1-3|NA
TGTGCCAGCAGTTTAAGGGCAGGGCCAACTGGAAACACCATATATTTT
CASSLRAGPTGNTIYF
>TRBV30|NA|TRBJ1-1|TRBD1
TGTGCCTGGGTACGATGGGACAGGGACACTGAAGCTTTCTTT
CAWVRWDRDTEAFF
>TRBV13|NA|TRBJ2-5|TRBD2
TGTGCCAGCAGCTTAGAGGCAAGCGGGGGGAAAGAGACCCAGTACTTC
CASSLEASGGKETQYF
>TRBV25-1|NA|TRBJ1-4|TRBD1
TGTGCCAGCAGCGGAGACAGGGGTGATGAAAAACTGTTTTTT
CASSGDRGDEKLFF
>TRBV4-1|NA|TRBJ1-6|TRBD1
TGCGCCAGCAGCCGCGAACAGAGGGACAGTAATTCACCCCTCCACTTT
CASSREQRDSNSPLHF
>TRBV19|NA|TRBJ1-5|TRBD1
TGTGCCAGTAGTCCTATCGACAGGGCCAGCAATCAGCCCCAGCATTTT
CASSPIDRASNQPQHF
>TRBV9|NA|TRBJ1-2|NA
TGTGCCAGCAGCGTTAACGACTGGGGCTACACCTTC
CASSVNDWGYTF
>TRBV6-5|NA|TRBJ1-5|TRBD1
TGTGCCAGCAGTTACGGCAGGGGGGTAGGTCAGCCCCAGCATTTT
CASSYGRGVGQPQHF
>TRBV7-8|NA|TRBJ2-2|NA
TGTGCCAGCAGCTTAGAAGTAGCCGGGGAGCTGTTTTTT
CASSLEVAGELFF
>TRBV7-9|NA|TRBJ1-1|NA
TGTGCCAGCAGCCTTCCTCGGGGAGTGAACACTGAAGCTTTCTTT
CASSLPRGVNTEAFF
>TRBV18|NA|TRBJ1-6|TRBD1
TGTGCCAGCTCACGGGACAGACCTAATTCACCCCTCCACTTT
CASSRDRPNSPLHF
>TRBV30|NA|TRBJ2-1|TRBD2
TGTGCTCATTCGCGGGGGGTTGAGCAGTTCTTC
CAHSRGVEQFF
>TRBV27|NA|TRBJ1-6|NA
TGTGCCAGCAGTTCAAGACACCTCTCCTATAATTCACCCCTCCACTTT
CASSSRHLSYNSPLHF
>TRBV10-2|NA|TRBJ2-7|TRBD2
TGCGCCAGCAGTGATCAATTGGGCCTAGCGGGGGACAAGCAGTACTTC
CASSDQLGLAGDKQYF
>TRBV7-9|NA|TRBJ2-5|NA
TGTGCCAGCAGCGGCCTCCTTCGTGAGACCCAGTACTTC
CASSGLLRETQYF
>TRBV5-5|NA|TRBJ1-6|TRBD1
TGTGCCAGCAGCCCAGGGGGCGGATCACCCCTCCACTTT
CASSPGGGSPLHF
>TRBV9|NA|TRBJ2-5|TRBD1
TGTGCCAGCAGCGACAGACAGGGTCTTTTAGGAGAGACCCAGTACTTC
CASSDRQGLLGETQYF
>TRBV5-8|NA|TRBJ2-1|TRBD1
TGTGCCAGCAGGGCACGTGGGACAGGGCATGAGCAGTTCTTC
CASRARGTGHEQFF
>TRBV10-3|NA|TRBJ1-1|NA
TGTGCCATCACCCGGGACTTGAACACTGAAGCTTTCTTT
CAITRDLNTEAFF
>TRBV5-6|NA|TRBJ2-7|TRBD1
TGTGCCAGCAGCCCCGACAGGGAGATCACCTACGAGCAGTACTTC
CASSPDREITYEQYF
>TRBV5-6|few|TRBJ1-2|NA
TGTGCCAGCAGCCCGCCAGGGGTGGGCTATGGCTACACCTTC
CASSPPGVGYGYTF
>TRBV5-1|NA|TRBJ2-1|TRBD2
TGCGCCAGCAGCTTGAACAGCGGGATCTCCTACAATGAGCAGTTCTTC
CASSLNSGISYNEQFF
>TRBV5-6|NA|TRBJ2-1|NA
TGTGCCAGCAGCTTGGGGACTACCCCCTACAATGAGCAGTTCTTC
CASSLGTTPYNEQFF
>TRBV9|NA|TRBJ2-5|TRBD2
TGTGCCAGCAGCGTTAGCGGGGGGGCCCCGGAGACCCAGTACTTC
CASSVSGGAPETQYF
>TRBV6-4|NA|TRBJ1-1|NA
TGTGCCAGCAGCGAGACTGAAACGACTGAAGCTTTCTTT
CASSETETTEAFF
>TRBV5-6|few|TRBJ1-5|NA
TGTGCCAGCAGCCTTACTCAGGGGTATCAGCCCCAGCATTTT
CASSLTQGYQPQHF
>TRBV29-1|NA|TRBJ1-2|TRBD1
TGCAGCGTGGGACAGGGGGCTGGCTACACCTTC
CSVGQGAGYTF
>TRBV5-8|NA|TRBJ1-5|TRBD1
TGTGCCAGCAGCTGGGACAGGGCCGACAATCAGCCCCAGCATTTT
CASSWDRADNQPQHF
>TRBV28|NA|TRBJ1-2|NA
TGTGCCAGCAGTTTACTACAGGGTTCCTATGGCTACACCTTC
CASSLLQGSYGYTF
>TRBV30|few|TRBJ1-3|NA
TGTGCCTGGGACAAGGACACCCTAAGCTCTGGAAACACCATATATTTT
CAWDKDTLSSGNTIYF
>TRBV5-6|NA|TRBJ2-5|TRBD2
TGTGCCAGCAGCCCTTGGTGGGCGGGGGGGCTGAGGGAGACCCAGTACTTC
CASSPWWAGGLRETQYF
>TRBV27|NA|TRBJ1-1|NA
TGTGCCAGCAGTCCTTCAGGGTACACTGAAGCTTTCTTT
CASSPSGYTEAFF
>TRBV28|NA|TRBJ1-2|TRBD1
TGTGCCAGCAGCCAACAGGGGGCAGGTGGCTACACCTTC
CASSQQGAGGYTF
>TRBV5-6|NA|TRBJ1-1|NA
TGTGCCAGCAGCTTGGCGTACCTCGAGGAGGGCACTGAAGCTTTCTTT
CASSLAYLEEGTEAFF
>TRBV23-1|NA|TRBJ1-5|TRBD1
TGCGCCAGCAGTCACCGATCGACAGGGGTGTATAGCAATCAGCCCCAGCATTTT
CASSHRSTGVYSNQPQHF
>TRBV5-1|few|TRBJ2-1|NA
TGCGCCAGCAGCTTAACAAATAGCCCCTACAATGAGCAGTTCTTC
CASSLTNSPYNEQFF
>TRBV7-2|NA|TRBJ2-7|TRBD1
TGTGCCAGCAGCTTATCCGGGACAGCCCTCTACGAGCAGTACTTC
CASSLSGTALYEQYF
>TRBV9|NA|TRBJ2-1|NA
TGTGCCAGCAGCGTGGGAGGCACGGACAATGAGCAGTTCTTC
CASSVGGTDNEQFF
>TRBV9|NA|TRBJ1-1|TRBD1
TGTGCCAGCAGTGATCGACAGGGAGAGAACACTGAAGCTTTCTTT
CASSDRQGENTEAFF
>TRBV5-1|NA|TRBJ2-3|TRBD2
TGCGCCAGCAAAGACGGGACTAGCGCTTACACAGATACGCAGTATTTT
CASKDGTSAYTDTQYF
>TRBV28|NA|TRBJ2-1|TRBD1
TGTGCCAGCAGCCGACAGGGCCTTTACAATGAGCAGTTCTTC
CASSRQGLYNEQFF
>TRBV27|NA|TRBJ2-2|TRBD1
TGTGCCAGCAGGACAGGGGGCTACACCGGGGAGCTGTTTTTT
CASRTGGYTGELFF
>TRBV5-1|NA|TRBJ1-2|NA
TGCGCCAGCAGCTTTCGTGACAGCACTCCCTATGGCTACACCTTC
CASSFRDSTPYGYTF
>TRBV7-3|once|TRBJ2-1|TRBD2
TGTGCCAGCAGCCAACTAGCGATGTCGGGCAGCAATGAGCAGTTCTTC
CASSQLAMSGSNEQFF
>TRBV7-9|NA|TRBJ1-2|TRBD1
TGTGCCAGCAGCCTAGGGACAGACGATGGCTACACCTTC
CASSLGTDDGYTF
>TRBV9|NA|TRBJ2-3|TRBD1
TGTGCCAGCAGCGAAGAGGGACAGGGGACTATCACAGATACGCAGTATTTT
CASSEEGQGTITDTQYF
>TRBV25-1|NA|TRBJ2-7|NA
TGTGCCAGCAGTGGACAGGATTCCTACGAGCAGTACTTC
CASSGQDSYEQYF
>TRBV4-2|NA|TRBJ2-3|TRBD2
TGTGCCAGCAGCCAAGAAAATAGCGGGGGGGCCCGAGATACGCAGTATTTT
CASSQENSGGARDTQYF
>TRBV6-1|NA|TRBJ2-1|TRBD2
TGTGCCAGCGGGCCCTTAGCGGGGGGATACAATGAGCAGTTCTTC
CASGPLAGGYNEQFF
>TRBV2|once|TRBJ2-2|NA
TGTGCCAGCAGTGAAGCAAGTGTTTGGCCCGGGGAGCTGTTTTTT
CASSEASVWPGELFF
>TRBV6-1|NA|TRBJ1-1|NA
TGTGCCAGCAGTGAACAATTAGGGCTACAGGGAAACACTGAAGCTTTCTTT
CASSEQLGLQGNTEAFF
>TRBV18|NA|TRBJ1-5|TRBD1
TGTGCCAGCTCACCACCGACAGGGGCGGGCAATCAGCCCCAGCATTTT
CASSPPTGAGNQPQHF
>TRBV5-6|NA|TRBJ2-7|NA
TGTGCCAGCAGCCCTTCACGGGGGTTGTACGAGCAGTACTTC
CASSPSRGLYEQYF
>TRBV5-1|NA|TRBJ1-4|NA
TGCGCCAGCAGTGCGTTGGGGGGGCGCTTCATTAATGAAAAACTGTTTTTT
CASSALGGRFINEKLFF